The T cell receptor beta chain described here comes from a study of cytomegalovirus exposure and HLA in healthy donors. Study-level points and caveats: Later analysis identified 15,000 to 20,000 TCR beta sequences associated with HLA alleles, using a false discovery rate threshold of 0.05.

In regard to this clone: What it recognizes is unknown.

13 Jbeta primers and 60 Vbeta primers were used for the PCR. Some clones are missing from TCRdb's copy, which holds only in-frame ones; the method was immunoSEQ multiplex PCR. The data show 150,000 to 180,000 clones, 80% seen once. Each of the donors was a healthy bone marrow donor. The TCR originated in a man aged 30 to 45 in good health and CMV-seropositive. The sequenced sample was PBMCs.

In DNA, the CDR3 is TGTGCCAGCAGAGACCACGGGGCAGATACGCAGTATTTT. It codes for CASRDHGADTQYF. The J gene is TRBJ2-3, the V gene TRBV6-5; TRBD2 is a possible D gene (5 bases). This CDR3 region has 13 residues. Germline-derived CDR1 and CDR2 are MNHEY and SVGAGI. V was cut by 6 bases and J by 4 bases, with 11 bases left in between.